One and the same sample provided the 22 T cell receptor beta chains below, sequenced in a study of blood T cells in healthy people across ages. Through a sample-barcoded 5' primer and a J-beta primer mix, a second PCR was run for 7 to 11 cycles. TCRdb reprocessed the 5' RACE reads with MiXCR, giving one entry per CDR3 protein. Among 720,000 or so distinct CDR3 sequences, roughly 41% were seen once, and the ten largest hold around 30%. Specimen: blood. All receptors derive from a man at least 80 years old in good health.

The rearrangement links TRBV28 to TRBJ1-4; possible D gene TRBD1, 6 bases. The ends were cut back, 7 bases at V and 7 bases at J, with 19 bases in the middle. The CDR3 extends over 15 amino acids. The germline CDR1 and CDR2 sequences are MDHEN and SYDVKM. The CDR3 DNA follows: TGTGCCAGCACCCTAAGGGGGGGAGGTACTGAAAAACTGTTTTTT. The encoded protein is CASTLRGGGTEKLFF.

The CDR3, as DNA: TGCAGTGCTGGGGGCTCGGGACTAGCAATCTACGCGCAGTACTTC. As protein: CSAGGSGLAIYAQYF. The J gene is TRBJ2-5, the V gene TRBV20-1, with 9 bases that match TRBD2. With 5 bases clipped from V and 11 bases from J, the junction kept 18 bases outside the gene matches. This CDR3 has 15 residues. The germline gives CDR1 DFQATT, CDR2 SNEGSKA (reference sequence).

The genes are TRBV7-8 and TRBJ2-3, with a tentative D call TRBD1 (5 bases). The CDR3 contains 15 residues. Trimming removed 2 bases from V and 6 bases from J, with 15 bases in between. Germline V gene sequence: CDR1 SGHVS, CDR2 FQNEAQ. The DNA for the CDR3 is TGTGCCAGCAGCTTAAGACAGATCCACATTGATACGCAGTATTTT. Translation gives CASSLRQIHIDTQYF. The variable domain in full, with the rest retrieved from reference TRBV7-8 and TRBJ2-3, is GAGVSQSPRYKVAKRGQDVALRCDPISGHVSLFWYQQALGQGPEFLTYFQNEAQLDKSGLPSDRFFAERPEGSVSTLKIQRTQQEDSAVYLCASSLRQIHIDTQYFGPGTRLTVL.

The V call is TRBV7-3, the J call TRBJ1-4; 8 bases match TRBD1. The CDR3 consists of 15 residues. The V segment lost 5 bases and the J segment 5 bases; nucleotides outside the gene matches: 7. Germline V gene data show CDR1 as SGHTA and CDR2 as FQGTGA. The CDR3: CASSPTGASNEKLFF. The DNA for the CDR3 is TGTGCCAGCAGCCCGACAGGGGCGTCCAATGAAAAACTGTTTTTT.

J is TRBJ2-2 and V is TRBV20-1; unclear D gene. The CDR3 length is 13 residues. Germline V gene lookup returns CDR1 DFQATT and CDR2 SNEGSKA (reference sequence). V was cut by 3 bases and J by 5 bases, with 10 bases left in between. The CDR3: CSARPAATGELFF. In nucleotides, the CDR3 is TGCAGTGCTAGGCCCGCGGCGACCGGGGAGCTGTTTTTT.

V and J are TRBV24-1 and TRBJ2-7; weak D call: TRBD1 (6 bases). V was clipped by 4 bases and J by 7 bases, with 10 bases between them. The CDR3 sequence is 12 residues long. CDR1 and CDR2 from the germline V gene are KGHDR and SFDVKD. The CDR3 sequence: CATSERQAEQYF. CDR3 DNA: TGTGCCACCAGTGAGAGACAGGCTGAGCAGTACTTC.

This sequence joins TRBV11-3 and TRBJ2-3; the D gene is possibly TRBD1 (6 bases). This CDR3 has 15 amino acids. Germline-derived CDR1 and CDR2 are SGHNT and YENEEA. Between the trimmed V and J ends, which lost 3 bases and 2 bases, there was a span of 12 bases. The CDR3 loop is CASSLSGTPTDTQYF. The CDR3 coding sequence is TGTGCCAGCAGCTTGTCCGGGACACCCACAGATACGCAGTATTTT. The full variable domain, rest sourced from reference TRBV11-3 and TRBJ2-3, is EAGVVQSPRYKIIEKKQPVAFWCNPISGHNTLYWYLQNLGQGPELLIRYENEEAVDDSQLPKDRFSAERLKGVDSTLKIQPAELGDSAVYLCASSLSGTPTDTQYFGPGTRLTVL.

On this clonotype itself: One base away lies a much larger clone, so this may be a sequencing read error. CDR3 region: CASRIQTGQNEQYF. The CDR3 DNA reads as TGCGCCAGCAGAATCCAGACTGGCCAAAATGAGCAGTACTTC. The chain joins TRBV5-1 to TRBJ2-1; D uncertain. TRBJ2-7 explains the end of the DNA better; the J call may be wrong. The CDR3 sequence is 14 residues long. CDR1 SGHRS and CDR2 YFSETQ come from the germline V gene.

This chain links TRBV29-1 with TRBJ2-1; maybe TRBD2 (8 bases). This CDR3 has 15 residues. Germline-derived CDR1 and CDR2 are SQVTM and ANQGSEA. V lost 1 base and J 2 bases, leaving 12 bases between the germline ends. For the CDR3, the DNA is TGCAGCGTTGAAGTAGCGGGACAGCCCTACAATGAGCAGTTCTTC. Amino acid sequence: CSVEVAGQPYNEQFF.

The chain has TRBV5-1 and TRBJ2-3; D might be TRBD1 (5 bases). The V end was cut by 4 bases, the J end by 2 bases, with 14 bases between. Per the germline V gene, CDR1 is SGHRS and CDR2 is YFSETQ. The CDR3 sequence is 15 residues long. The CDR3, as DNA: TGCGCCAGCAGCCTACCTCTGACAGTCACAGATACGCAGTATTTT. This codes for CASSLPLTVTDTQYF. The full variable domain, its missing parts supplied by reference TRBV5-1 and TRBJ2-3, is KAGVTQTPRYLIKTRGQQVTLSCSPISGHRSVSWYQQTPGQGLQFLFEYFSETQRNKGNFPGRFSGRQFSNSRSEMNVSTLELGDSALYLCASSLPLTVTDTQYFGPGTRLTVL.

This chain uses TRBV6-2 or TRBV6-3 with TRBJ1-2, with D perhaps matching TRBD1 (5 bases). The V end was cut by 6 bases, the J end by 7 bases, with 24 bases between. Germline V CDR1 and CDR2: MNHEY, SVGEGT. This CDR3 spans 16 amino acids. The CDR3 sequence is CASSYDGGRRLAGYTF. Written as DNA, the CDR3 is TGTGCCAGCAGCTACGACGGGGGACGGAGACTGGCTGGCTACACCTTC.

This clonotype was observed a few times. The chain joins TRBV4-2 to TRBJ2-1; D might be TRBD2 (7 bases). Trimming left V 4 bases short and J 4 bases short, with 23 bases between. Germline CDR1 reads LGHNA; CDR2 reads YNFKEQ. This CDR3 is built from 18 residues. CDR3 in amino acids: CASSRDPPSGGGYNEQFF. CDR3 coding DNA: TGTGCCAGCAGCCGAGACCCCCCTAGCGGAGGGGGGTACAATGAGCAGTTCTTC.

In its sample, this clonotype was seen many times. At one end, the junction sequence differs from germline, possibly due to a read error. This chain links TRBV7-2 with TRBJ2-5, with D perhaps TRBD1 (7 bases). This CDR3 is 13 amino acids long. Germline V gene sequence: CDR1 SGHTA, CDR2 FQGNSA. CDR3 sequence reads: CTTAGGRQETQYF. CDR3 bases: TGCACCACCGCAGGGGGGCGGCAAGAGACCCAGTACTTC.

This clonotype was observed once. A clone one base away is much larger, so this may be a read error. The chain carries TRBV10-1 and TRBJ2-1; D remains ambiguous. The CDR3 totals 13 residues. The germline gives CDR1 WNHNN, CDR2 SYGVQD (reference sequence). The V end was cut by 3 bases, the J end by 9 bases, with 12 bases between. In DNA, the CDR3 is TGCGCCAGCAGTGAAAAAGGTTCGCCTGAGCAGTTCTTC. It codes for CASSEKGSPEQFF.

This clonotype was recorded at least ten times. The J gene is TRBJ2-7, the V gene TRBV5-1; TRBD2 agrees at 10 bases. Per the germline V gene, CDR1 is SGHRS and CDR2 is YFSETQ. This CDR3 contains 15 residues. J was trimmed by 1 base and V by 4 bases; bases with no gene match: 5. The CDR3 bases are TGCGCCAGCAGCGATCTAGCGGGAGCTTCCTACGAGCAGTACTTC. It is translated as CASSDLAGASYEQYF.

This clonotype appeared a few times. The chain uses TRBV6-1 and TRBJ2-7; 9 bases line up with TRBD2. Germline V CDR1 and CDR2: MNHNS, SASEGT. V shed 9 bases, J shed 3 bases, and the junction held 9 bases outside the gene matches. The CDR3 has 14 residues. The CDR3 DNA reads TGTGCCAGTTCCCTAGCGGGACGCAACTACGAGCAGTACTTC. Translation: CASSLAGRNYEQYF.

The V gene is TRBV27, the J gene TRBJ2-7, with TRBD2 identical over 13 bases. This CDR3 has 18 amino acids. Germline V gives CDR1 MNHEY, CDR2 SMNVEV (reference sequence). J gave up 4 bases and V 7 bases, and 16 bases lay outside the gene matches. In DNA form, the CDR3 reads TGTGCCAGCACCTCAGGGTTTTCGTCGGGACTAGCGGGATACGAGCAGTACTTC. This encodes CASTSGFSSGLAGYEQYF.

This clonotype has a handful of counts. This sequence joins TRBV10-3 and TRBJ2-3; 13 positions agree with TRBD2. This CDR3 has 14 amino acids. The V gene's germline CDR1 is ENHRY and CDR2 SYGVKD. J was trimmed by 7 bases and V by 4 bases; bases with no gene match: 2. CDR3 nucleotide sequence: TGTGCCATCAGTGGGACTAGCGGGGGTTATACGCAGTATTTT. Amino acids: CAISGTSGGYTQYF.

The V call is TRBV5-1, the J call TRBJ2-1; D assignment may be TRBD1 or TRBD2 (7 bases each). Germline V gene data show CDR1 as SGHRS and CDR2 as YFSETQ. The V end lost 3 bases, the J end lost 11 bases, and 21 bases lay between the germline ends. This CDR3 is 15 amino acids long. The CDR3 region has the DNA TGCGCCAGCAGCTCCCAGGGGGGGGCCGTGATTAAGCAGTTCTTC. Translating it yields CASSSQGGAVIKQFF.

The CDR3: CASSLGARDNEKLFF. CDR3 nucleotides: TGTGCCAGCAGCTTAGGGGCCAGAGATAATGAAAAACTGTTTTTT. The rearrangement joins TRBV7-2 to TRBJ1-4; D remains ambiguous. Between the trimmed V and J ends, which lost 1 base and 4 bases, there was a span of 10 bases. Germline CDR1 SGHTA, CDR2 FQGNSA. CDR3 size: 15 residues.

This clonotype was seen only a few times. The chain joins TRBV29-1 to TRBJ2-5; TRBD1 might be the D (5 bases). Trimming pared 6 bases from V and 2 bases from J, leaving 13 bases between. Germline V CDR1 and CDR2: SQVTM, ANQGSEA. This CDR3 is built from 13 residues. The CDR3 is CSVDSELQETQYF. The CDR3 coding sequence is TGCAGCGTAGACAGCGAACTTCAAGAGACCCAGTACTTC.

This clonotype came up a few times. The chain links TRBV27 to TRBJ2-3, with D perhaps TRBD1 (6 bases). CDR1 and CDR2 (germline): MNHEY, SMNVEV (reference sequence). This CDR3 is 14 amino acids long. The germline V and J ends were trimmed by 6 bases and 0 bases, with 10 bases remaining between them. DNA for the CDR3: TGTGCCAGCAGGGGGGCGGGTAGCACAGATACGCAGTATTTT. This gives the protein CASRGAGSTDTQYF.